A single sample gave rise to the 24 T cell receptor beta chains below, sequenced in a study of post-analysis software for immune sequencing data. Sequencing libraries made from TCR beta cDNA carried unique molecular identifiers. Each CDR3 protein is one row after TCRdb ran MiXCR on the PCR reads. The sample contains roughly 160,000 distinct CDR3 sequences, under 40% of which appear only once. Sequences were derived from blood, sampled after autologous hematopoietic stem cell transplantation. Every receptor here comes from a girl between 10 and 17 years old with multiple sclerosis.

The table lists this clonotype with a few counts. The CDR3 region is CASSPGQGSQFF. The CDR3 DNA is TGTGCCAGCAGTCCTGGACAGGGCAGTCAGTTCTTC. The chain recombines TRBV12-3 or TRBV12-4 with TRBJ2-1, with 8 bases lining up with TRBD1. The CDR3 has 12 residues. V shed 5 bases, J shed 13 bases, and the junction held 7 bases outside the gene matches.

In this sample, this clonotype turned up many times. The chain recombines TRBV28 with TRBJ2-7, with a possible D match to TRBD2 (7 bases). This CDR3 contains 12 residues. Germline values: CDR1 MDHEN, CDR2 SYDVKM. Trimming removed 7 bases from V and 3 bases from J, with 10 bases in between. The CDR3 nucleotides read TGTGCCAGCACAGGGGACTACTACGAGCAGTACTTC. Protein product: CASTGDYYEQYF.

This clonotype was picked up a small number of times. The gene calls are TRBV6-1 and TRBJ2-7; no clear D. The germline V and J ends were trimmed by 1 base and 1 base, with 11 bases remaining between them. The CDR3 contains 15 residues. The germline gives CDR1 MNHNS, CDR2 SASEGT. Here the CDR3 reads CASSEEATVSYEQYF. In nucleotides, the CDR3 is TGTGCCAGCAGTGAAGAGGCTACCGTTTCCTACGAGCAGTACTTC.

For this clonotype: A much more abundant neighbour one base away suggests this may be a read error. The rearrangement uses TRBV4-3 and TRBJ1-4; the D is unclear. CDR1 is LGHNA and CDR2 is YSLEER in the germline V gene. CDR3 length equals 14 residues. The CDR3 DNA is TGCGCCAGCAGCCTGGATGGGGTTGGGGAAAAACGGTTTTTT. It yields the protein CASSLDGVGEKRFF.

This sequence joins TRBV29-1 and TRBJ2-7, with TRBD1 matching over 7 bases. CDR1 and CDR2 from the germline V gene are SQVTM and ANQGSEA. The ends lost 4 bases at V and 4 bases at J; junction bases unmatched: 10. CDR3 length: 14 residues. CDR3 DNA sequence: TGCAGCGTTGCTCGCTCAGGGGGTCAATACGAGCAGTACTTC. Amino acids: CSVARSGGQYEQYF.

The table lists this clonotype with a few counts. The chain uses TRBV11-3 and TRBJ2-7; 9 bases are shared with TRBD2. Per germline, CDR1 SGHNT and CDR2 YENEEA. J lost 3 bases, V lost 5 bases, and 5 bases had no gene match. The CDR3 is made up of 14 amino acids. The CDR3 bases are TGTGCCAGCAGCCGCGGGACTAGCCTCTACGAGCAGTACTTC. Translation: CASSRGTSLYEQYF. The whole variable domain, filled in from reference TRBV11-3 and TRBJ2-7, reads EAGVVQSPRYKIIEKKQPVAFWCNPISGHNTLYWYLQNLGQGPELLIRYENEEAVDDSQLPKDRFSAERLKGVDSTLKIQPAELGDSAVYLCASSRGTSLYEQYFGPGTRLTVT.

The DNA for the CDR3 is TGCAGTGCTCCCGGTCCAACCTACGAGCAGTACTTC. Translating gives CSAPGPTYEQYF. The chain links TRBV20-1 to TRBJ2-4; no reliable D call. TRBJ2-7 matches the DNA end more closely, so the J call is doubtful. Per germline, CDR1 DFQATT and CDR2 SNEGSKA (reference sequence). The CDR3 extends over 12 amino acids.

This clonotype occurred a few times. The chain couples TRBV4-3 to TRBJ2-6; D unclear. The CDR3 has 15 amino acids. Trimming stripped 0 bases from V and 4 bases from J, with 7 bases between. In germline, CDR1 is LGHNA, CDR2 YSLEER. The DNA for the CDR3 is TGCGCCAGCAGCCAAGAGGGGTGGGGGGCCAACGTCCTGACTTTC. Translated, it gives CASSQEGWGANVLTF.

A remark on this clonotype: A much bigger clone sits one base away, suggesting this may be a read error. The V and J genes are TRBV6-5 and TRBJ2-7, with a possible D match to TRBD1 (5 bases). The V gene's germline CDR1 is MNHEY and CDR2 SVGAGI. The CDR3 is made up of 17 amino acids. V was shortened by 2 bases and J by 1 base, with 18 bases between the two germline ends. The CDR3: CASSYGSGYGVSYEQYF. CDR3 coding DNA: TGTGCCAGCAGTTACGGGTCAGGGTATGGGGTTTCCTACGAGCAGTACTTC.

The chain carries TRBV27 and TRBJ2-1; D call uncertain. Deletions cut 8 bases from V and 6 bases from J, with 20 bases between. The CDR3 loop spans 15 amino acids. The germline V gene encodes CDR1 MNHEY and CDR2 SMNVEV (reference sequence). DNA of the CDR3: TGTGCCAGCGGCTGGACGTCACTTGTTGGCAATGAGCAGTTCTTC. It specifies CASGWTSLVGNEQFF.

This clonotype was found a few times. The J gene is TRBJ2-3, the V gene TRBV10-3; no definite D call. The CDR3 length is 12 residues. CDR1 and CDR2 from the germline V gene are ENHRY and SYGVKD. Trimming took 8 bases from V and 6 from J, leaving 12 bases between them. The CDR3 DNA is TGTGCCATCTGGACCGAGGAGGATACGCAGTATTTT. Its protein product is CAIWTEEDTQYF.

This clonotype appeared a few times. V usage is TRBV5-1 and J usage is TRBJ2-5; D uncertain. V was pared by 7 bases and J by 1 base, with 11 bases between. The CDR3 is made up of 13 amino acids. Per the germline V gene, CDR1 is SGHRS and CDR2 is YFSETQ. CDR3 coding DNA: TGCGCCAGCTCAGTCCTTGCCCAAGAGACCCAGTACTTC. Its protein is CASSVLAQETQYF.

This clonotype was detected only a few times. The chain has TRBV7-8 and TRBJ2-7, with 7 bases that match TRBD2. Germline trimming cut 5 bases from V and 2 bases from J; bases unmatched to any gene: 12. The CDR3 runs 16 residues. CDR1 is SGHVS and CDR2 is FQNEAQ in the germline V gene. Here the CDR3 reads CASSPSSKRDPYEQYF. In nucleotides, the CDR3 is TGTGCCAGCAGCCCCAGTTCCAAGCGGGACCCCTACGAGCAGTACTTC. Full variable domain (remainder filled in from reference TRBV7-8 and TRBJ2-7): GAGVSQSPRYKVAKRGQDVALRCDPISGHVSLFWYQQALGQGPEFLTYFQNEAQLDKSGLPSDRFFAERPEGSVSTLKIQRTQQEDSAVYLCASSPSSKRDPYEQYFGPGTRLTVT.

This chain connects TRBV30 to TRBJ1-2, with D perhaps matching TRBD1 (6 bases). This CDR3 is built from 13 residues. Germline CDR1 reads GTSNPN; CDR2 reads SVGIG (reference sequence). V was shortened by 3 bases and J by 4 bases, with 12 bases between the two germline ends. The CDR3 coding sequence is TGTGCCTGGAGCGAACAGGGTGGCTATGGCTACACCTTC. Its translation: CAWSEQGGYGYTF.

The chain links TRBV29-1 to TRBJ2-5; the D gene is possibly TRBD2 (6 bases). Trimming shortened V by 6 bases and J by 5 bases, and 22 bases separated the two germline ends. The CDR3 has 15 residues. Germline V gives CDR1 SQVTM, CDR2 ANQGSEA. In nucleotides, the CDR3 is TGCAGCGTGGATGGGACGGAGCATGGAGGGGAGACCCAGTACTTC. It encodes CSVDGTEHGGETQYF.

This clonotype turned up a few times. CDR3 nucleotide sequence: TGCAGTGCTATTGGGGTCTTAGCGGGAGCGAATGAGCAGTTCTTC. Translating gives CSAIGVLAGANEQFF. The chain is built from TRBV20-1 and TRBJ2-1, with TRBD2 matching over 9 bases. The CDR3 extends over 15 amino acids. Germline CDR1 is DFQATT and CDR2 is SNEGSKA (reference sequence). V shed 4 bases, J shed 7 bases, and the junction held 11 bases outside the gene matches.

The chain uses TRBV28 and TRBJ2-1, with D perhaps TRBD2 (5 bases). V lost 8 bases and J 12 bases, leaving 14 bases between the germline ends. CDR1 and CDR2 from the germline V gene are MDHEN and SYDVKM. This CDR3 is built from 11 residues. CDR3 in DNA: TGTGCCAGCCGGACTTTCTCAGGGCAGTTCTTC. This codes for CASRTFSGQFF. The complete variable domain, with remaining parts taken from reference TRBV28 and TRBJ2-1, reads DVKVTQSSRYLVKRTGEKVFLECVQDMDHENMFWYRQDPGLGLRLIYFSYDVKMKEKGDIPEGYSVSREKKERFSLILESASTNQTSMYLCASRTFSGQFFGPGTRLTVL.

The V and J genes are TRBV9 and TRBJ1-6, with TRBD1 as a possible D gene (5 bases). Germline V gene data show CDR1 as SGDLS and CDR2 as YYNGEE. Trimming cost V 8 bases and J 5 bases, with 17 bases left between them. The CDR3 is made up of 15 amino acids. Here the CDR3 DNA reads TGTGCCAGTCGGCCCTCGTGGGGCGATAATTCACCCCTCCACTTT. This codes for CASRPSWGDNSPLHF.

This chain links TRBV11-3 with TRBJ2-1; possibly TRBD2 for D (6 bases). The germline V and J ends were trimmed by 3 bases and 7 bases, with 13 bases remaining between them. The CDR3 contains 14 residues. CDR1 is SGHNT, CDR2 YENEEA, per germline. In nucleotides, the CDR3 is TGTGCCAGCAGCTTTAGCGCGGCGGGAAATGAGCAGTTCTTC. This translates into CASSFSAAGNEQFF.

This clonotype came up a few times. The chain has TRBV6-5 and TRBJ2-7; a possible D gene is TRBD1 (5 bases). The CDR3 has 15 residues. V was clipped by 6 bases and J by 3 bases, with 18 bases between them. The germline gives CDR1 MNHEY, CDR2 SVGAGI. CDR3 loop: CASSEFQGTLYEQYF. CDR3 bases: TGTGCCAGCAGCGAATTCCAGGGAACGCTCTACGAGCAGTACTTC.

This clonotype is labeled medium-sized. V usage is TRBV12-3 or TRBV12-4 and J usage is TRBJ1-2, with TRBD1 matching over 10 bases. J was trimmed by 6 bases and V by 0 bases; bases with no gene match: 1. The CDR3 is made up of 14 amino acids. The CDR3 DNA sequence: TGTGCCAGCAGTTTAGCAGGGACAGGGGATGGCTACACCTTC. Translation: CASSLAGTGDGYTF.

The V call is TRBV2, the J call TRBJ1-2; 7 bases fit TRBD1. Germline CDR1 is SNHLY and CDR2 is FYNNEI. Trimming took 3 bases from V and 2 from J; bases not matched to a gene: 12. The CDR3 totals 17 residues. The CDR3 region is CASSEGQWPFGNYGYTF. CDR3 bases: TGTGCCAGCAGTGAGGGACAGTGGCCCTTCGGAAACTATGGCTACACCTTC.

This clonotype was observed a few times. The chain uses TRBV28 and TRBJ2-1; D unresolved. Germline CDR1 MDHEN, CDR2 SYDVKM. CDR3 length equals 12 residues. The V end was cut by 10 bases, the J end by 7 bases, with 14 bases between. CDR3 DNA: TGTGCCACCTCAAAAATGGTTAATGAGCAGTTCTTC. Its protein is CATSKMVNEQFF.

The chain is built from TRBV7-3 and TRBJ2-1; no reliable D call. Germline CDR1 reads SGHTA; CDR2 reads FQGTGA. This CDR3 region has 16 residues. V was pared by 1 base and J by 3 bases, with 13 bases between. DNA of the CDR3: TGTGCCAGCAGCTTAAACAGAGTATCCAGCTACAATGAGCAGTTCTTC. Its translation: CASSLNRVSSYNEQFF. The variable domain in full, completed from reference TRBV7-3 and TRBJ2-1, reads GAGVSQTPSNKVTEKGKYVELRCDPISGHTALYWYRQSLGQGPEFLIYFQGTGAADDSGLPNDRFFAVRPEGSVSTLKIQRTERGDSAVYLCASSLNRVSSYNEQFFGPGTRLTVL.